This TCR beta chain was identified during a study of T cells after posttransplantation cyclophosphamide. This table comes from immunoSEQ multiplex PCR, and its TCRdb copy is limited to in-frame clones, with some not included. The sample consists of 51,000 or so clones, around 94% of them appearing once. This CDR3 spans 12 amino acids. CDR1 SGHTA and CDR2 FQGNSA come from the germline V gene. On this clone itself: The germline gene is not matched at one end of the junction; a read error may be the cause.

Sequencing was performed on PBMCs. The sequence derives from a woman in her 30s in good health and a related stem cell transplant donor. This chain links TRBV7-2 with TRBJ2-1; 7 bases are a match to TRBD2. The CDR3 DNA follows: TGTGCCAGCAGCCTAGCGGAGAATGAGCAGTTCTTC. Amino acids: CASSLAENEQFF.